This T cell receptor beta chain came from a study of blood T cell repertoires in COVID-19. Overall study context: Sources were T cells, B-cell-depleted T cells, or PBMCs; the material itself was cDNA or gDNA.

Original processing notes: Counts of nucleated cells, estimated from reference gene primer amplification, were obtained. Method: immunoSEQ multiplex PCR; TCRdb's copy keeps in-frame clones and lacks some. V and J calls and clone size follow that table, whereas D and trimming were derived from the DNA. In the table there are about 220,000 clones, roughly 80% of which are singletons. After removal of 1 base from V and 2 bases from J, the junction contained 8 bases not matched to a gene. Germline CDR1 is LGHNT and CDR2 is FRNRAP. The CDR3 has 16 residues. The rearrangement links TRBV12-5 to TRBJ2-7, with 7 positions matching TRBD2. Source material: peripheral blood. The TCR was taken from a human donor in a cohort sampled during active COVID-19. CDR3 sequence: CASGLGAASGAYEQYF. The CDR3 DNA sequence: TGTGCTAGTGGTTTGGGGGCGGCTAGCGGTGCCTACGAGCAGTACTTC. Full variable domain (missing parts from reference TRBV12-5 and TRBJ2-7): DARVTQTPRHKVTEMGQEVTMRCQPILGHNTVFWYRQTMMQGLELLAYFRNRAPLDDSGMPKDRFSAEMPDATLATLKIQPSEPRDSAVYFCASGLGAASGAYEQYFGPGTRLTVT.